The entry below describes one T cell receptor (beta chain). Its antigen remains undetermined. No base-level quality is on record; no much larger clone is a single base apart. Libraries were built with the immunoSEQ multiplex PCR assay. For most patients, genomic DNA was isolated with the Qiagen DNeasy Blood and Tissue Kit and shipped frozen to Adaptive Biotechnologies for TCR sequencing. High-throughput TCR-beta CDR3 sequencing of genomic DNA from most patients was performed by Adaptive Biotechnologies. The study's own analysis went as follows. Adaptive's ImmunoSEQ software was the source of the TCR sequencing data for 18 patients, while a few other patients were processed with MiXCR and VDJtools. To correct CD4 versus CD8 sorting errors, any sequence found in both subsets at a frequency ratio below 5:1 was removed. CDR3 nucleotide sequences shared between donor and recipient were removed because their origin could not be assigned. To be classed as alloreactive, a clone needed at least 2-fold expansion over unstimulated cells and a minimum CFSE-low frequency of 0.002% (template counts) or 0.001% (read counts). Mappable clones were those detected in sequenced pre-transplant spleen, lymph node, or MLR CFSE-low populations of the donor or recipient. The cumulative frequency of alloreactive clones was calculated as a percentage of all sequences, weighted by copy number. TCRdb re-hosts the immuneACCESS table, in-frame sequences only. Its copies lack some clones; in the studies checked, an unresolved V gene accounts for under half of them, and the cause for the rest is not known. That table supplies the V and J calls and clone size; D and trimming were determined from the DNA. Present in this sample are approximately 94,000 clones, roughly 84% of which were seen just once. The ten largest make up 0.9% to 1% of the sample.

This sample's time point label indicates: cells obtained before transplantation from donor or recipient. CD3+CD4+ and CD3+CD8+ populations were FACS-sorted from unstimulated pre-transplant donor and recipient cells taken from spleen or lymph nodes. This sample was taken from a study of graft-versus-host responses after intestinal transplantation (dated by TCRdb to the early 2020s). Regarding the study in general: The transplants that recipients received were multivisceral, liver-intestinal, or isolated intestinal. All recipients received anti-thymocyte globulin induction followed by maintenance tacrolimus and steroids for two to four years. Donor T cell macrochimerism was defined as a peak of at least 4% donor T cells among recipient peripheral blood mononuclear cells. After intestinal transplantation, graft-versus-host and host-versus-graft alloreactive T cell clones in the graft, circulation and bone marrow were tracked using bulk TCR-beta CDR3 sequencing. To identify alloreactive clones, pre-transplant mixed lymphocyte reaction products were sequenced and then compared with unstimulated pre-transplant donor and recipient T cells. A cohort of about two dozen intestinal transplant recipients, including one retransplant, was enrolled, and a few patients lacking pretransplant specimens were excluded. Instead of going to the commercial service, samples from a few later patients were sequenced in-house on an Illumina MiSeq and processed with MiXCR.

The paper as a whole reports these results and caveats: Patients with donor T cell macrochimerism had high GvH to HvG T cell clonal ratios in their allografts. Peak levels of circulating GvH clones were associated with declines in HvG clones early after transplant. The relatively low number and heterogeneity of intestinal transplant patients limited the conclusions. GvH clones turned up in recipient bone marrow, with some appearing earlier in ileal mucosa or blood, a pattern consistent with an intestinal mucosal origin.

V lost 9 bases and J lost 4 bases; the stretch between them is 13 bases long. CDR1 and CDR2 were assigned from the germline V gene (reference sequence) as LNHDA and SQIVND. Counted from cysteine to phenylalanine, this CDR3 has 13 amino acids. This entry keeps only the CDR3 DNA: 39 bases, framed from base 1. The chain uses TRBV19 and TRBJ1-5; 5 matching bases give a weak D call of TRBD1. This sequence originates from a human donor who was the organ donor for an intestinal transplant. The starting material was unstimulated CD4+ T cells sorted from spleen or lymph node cells, obtained before transplant. Here the CDR3 is given as CASSRDPNQPQHF. The nucleotides read TGTGCCAGCAGCCGGGACCCAAATCAGCCCCAGCATTTT.